The 14 T cell receptor beta chains below all came from one sample that was sequenced in a study of blood T cell repertoires in COVID-19 (dated by TCRdb to 2020 to 2021). Library preparation was by the immunoSEQ multiplex PCR assay. TCRdb stores this immuneACCESS table with in-frame sequences only. Part of the clones is absent; in the studies checked, under half of the shortfall reflects unresolved V genes, and no reason is known for the rest. Present in this sample are some 70,000 clones, roughly nine tenths of which were seen just once. The ten largest clones represent approximately 7% of the sample. Input material: peripheral blood. These receptors originate from a man aged 35-49 years with COVID-19, enrolled during active disease.

V and J are TRBV5-1 and TRBJ1-1; TRBD1 agrees at 8 bases. Germline-derived CDR1 and CDR2 are SGHRS and YFSETQ. The CDR3 has 16 amino acids. J gave up 2 bases and V 0 bases, and 6 bases lay outside the gene matches. This CDR3 reads CASSLGQGSLNTEAFF. The CDR3 region has the DNA TGCGCCAGCAGCTTGGGACAGGGGTCCTTAAACACTGAAGCTTTCTTT.

J is TRBJ2-7 and V is TRBV5-4, with 8 bases aligning to TRBD1. CDR3 length: 14 residues. Germline V CDR1 and CDR2: SGHNT, YYREEE (reference sequence). V lost 3 bases, J lost 3 bases, and 5 bases stayed unmatched. The CDR3 nucleotides read TGTGCCAGCAGCTACGGGACAGGTGACTACGAGCAGTACTTC. This sequence encodes CASSYGTGDYEQYF.

The chain uses TRBV6-2 or TRBV6-3 and TRBJ1-5; TRBD1 is a possible D gene (5 bases). Between the trimmed V and J ends, which lost 2 bases and 5 bases, there was a span of 13 bases. The CDR3 is 15 residues long. Germline V gene lookup returns CDR1 MNHEY and CDR2 SVGEGT. CDR3 sequence: CASSYGGGGDQPQHF. In nucleotides, the CDR3 is TGTGCCAGCAGTTACGGGGGTGGAGGGGATCAGCCCCAGCATTTT.

The CDR3 coding sequence is TGTGCCAGCAGCTTAGCAGTGTACGGGGGGTTGAAGACCCAGTACTTC. Residues: CASSLAVYGGLKTQYF. This chain joins TRBV11-2 and TRBJ2-5; 7 bases line up with TRBD2. The CDR3 is 16 amino acids. CDR1 is SGHAT and CDR2 is FQNNGV in the germline V gene. V shed 1 base, J shed 6 bases, and the junction held 11 bases outside the gene matches.

The gene calls are TRBV4-2 and TRBJ1-3; D remains ambiguous. The CDR3 is 16 residues long. Trimming pared 0 bases from V and 4 bases from J, leaving 13 bases between. Germline V gene sequence: CDR1 LGHNA, CDR2 YNFKEQ. Written as DNA, the CDR3 is TGTGCCAGCAGCCAAGATCTCGCGGGAATCGGAAACACCATATATTTT. This sequence encodes CASSQDLAGIGNTIYF.

The rearrangement links TRBV9 to TRBJ2-1; a weak D match, TRBD1 (6 bases). There are 14 residues in the CDR3. The germline V gene has CDR1 SGDLS and CDR2 YYNGEE. V was pared by 3 bases and J by 9 bases, with 16 bases between. CDR3 nucleotides: TGTGCCAGCAGCGAATACAGGGACACTGCTGAGCAGTTCTTC. It codes for CASSEYRDTAEQFF.

The chain links TRBV10-3 to TRBJ1-1; D is undetermined. Trimming shortened V by 6 bases and J by 1 base, and 9 bases separated the two germline ends. In germline, CDR1 is ENHRY, CDR2 SYGVKD. There are 13 residues in the CDR3. CDR3 in DNA: TGTGCCATCAGCGGCGGGGAGAACACTGAAGCTTTCTTT. Its protein is CAISGGENTEAFF.

This rearrangement joins TRBV6-5 to TRBJ1-1; 9 nucleotides match TRBD1. The CDR3 runs to 15 residues. Germline V CDR1 and CDR2: MNHEY, SVGAGI. Trimming removed 4 bases from V and 11 bases from J; junction bases left unmatched: 14. In nucleotides, the CDR3 is TGTGCCAGCAGTTCGCCCGGGACAGGGAGAGTTGGCGCTTTCTTT. Its protein is CASSSPGTGRVGAFF.

The CDR3 nucleotides are TGTGCCAGCAGTGAAGCCAGGGGACAGGGGTATCAGCCCCAGCATTTT. Translated, it gives CASSEARGQGYQPQHF. V usage is TRBV6-1 and J usage is TRBJ1-5, with 10 bases aligning to TRBD1. Germline CDR1 and CDR2: MNHNS and SASEGT. CDR3 length: 16 residues. With 0 bases clipped from V and 5 bases from J, the junction kept 4 bases outside the gene matches.

The V call is TRBV6-1, the J call TRBJ2-5; D not certain. The CDR3 sequence is 14 residues long. From germline, CDR1 is MNHNS and CDR2 SASEGT. V was cut by 3 bases and J by 1 base, with 9 bases left in between. CDR3: CASSDSQPQETQYF. The CDR3 region has the DNA TGTGCCAGCAGTGATTCACAGCCCCAAGAGACCCAGTACTTC.

This clone was seen only a few times. Here the CDR3 reads CASSRRQGNEQYF. In nucleotides, the CDR3 is TGTGCCAGCAGCCGCCGTCAGGGGAACGAGCAGTACTTC. The V gene is TRBV3-1 (or the pseudogene TRBV3-2), the J gene TRBJ2-7; D is possibly TRBD1 (6 bases). Germline loops: CDR1 LGHDT, CDR2 YNNKEL (reference sequence). Between the trimmed V and J ends, which lost 4 bases and 5 bases, there was a span of 12 bases. The CDR3 contains 13 residues.

The rearrangement joins TRBV29-1 to TRBJ1-1, with TRBD1 matching over 7 bases. CDR1 is SQVTM, CDR2 ANQGSEA, per germline. V shed 6 bases and J 0 bases; nucleotides not matched to a gene: 4. The CDR3 is made up of 13 amino acids. In DNA, the CDR3 is TGCAGCGTCTCTGGACAGGTGAACACTGAAGCTTTCTTT. It specifies CSVSGQVNTEAFF.

The chain is built from TRBV7-3 and TRBJ2-2, with D perhaps TRBD1 (5 bases). CDR1 and CDR2 from the germline V gene are SGHTA and FQGTGA. V lost 5 bases to trimming and J lost 6 bases, with 13 bases between them. There are 14 residues in the CDR3. CDR3 nucleotide sequence: TGTGCCAGCAGCCTCCAGGGTGGTCCCGGGGAGCTGTTTTTT. Its protein is CASSLQGGPGELFF.

V is TRBV18 and J is TRBJ2-7, with TRBD1 identical over 9 bases. The germline gives CDR1 KGHSH, CDR2 LQKENI. V lost 2 bases, J lost 5 bases, and 7 bases stayed unmatched. The CDR3 is 15 amino acids. CDR3 sequence reads: CASSPVTGGDHEQYF. CDR3 sequence (DNA): TGTGCCAGCTCACCAGTCACAGGGGGCGACCACGAGCAGTACTTC. The complete variable domain, with remaining parts taken from reference TRBV18 and TRBJ2-7, reads NAGVMQNPRHLVRRRGQEARLRCSPMKGHSHVYWYRQLPEEGLKFMVYLQKENIIDESGMPKERFSAEFPKEGPSILRIQQVVRGDSAAYFCASSPVTGGDHEQYFGPGTRLTVT.